The 7 T cell receptor beta chains below come from one sample, sequenced in a study of blood T cell repertoires in COVID-19. Assay: immunoSEQ multiplex PCR; the TCRdb copy retains only in-frame clones and omits some. This table holds approximately 220,000 clones, approximately 88% found once. Sequences were obtained from peripheral blood. The receptors shown here come from a man aged 35-49 years with acute or convalescent COVID-19.

The table lists this clone with a count of one. The rearrangement uses TRBV2 and TRBJ2-1, with 7 bases fitting TRBD1. The CDR3 covers 14 residues. The V gene end was trimmed by 3 bases and the J gene end by 9 bases; junction bases not matched to a gene: 8. Looked up from germline, CDR1 is SNHLY and CDR2 is FYNNEI. The CDR3 nucleotides are TGTGCCAGCAGTGACCCGACAGGGCCGGGTGAGCAGTTCTTC. This encodes CASSDPTGPGEQFF.

The chain carries TRBV18 and TRBJ1-1; tentative D call: TRBD1 (6 bases). The CDR3 has 14 residues. Trimming stripped 3 bases from V and 3 bases from J, with 11 bases between. Germline loops: CDR1 KGHSH, CDR2 LQKENI. CDR3 DNA sequence: TGTGCCAGCTCACCTTCAGGGGTTTACACTGAAGCTTTCTTT. Amino acid sequence: CASSPSGVYTEAFF.

Concerning this clone: This specimen includes other DNA sequences encoding the same CDR3. The chain joins TRBV7-6 to TRBJ2-2; 7 bases agree with TRBD2. The CDR3 contains 14 residues. Germline V gene data show CDR1 as SGHVS and CDR2 as FNYEAQ. V shed 5 bases, J shed 5 bases, and the junction held 5 bases outside the gene matches. The CDR3 DNA reads as TGTGCCAGCAGCCCTAGCGGAAATACCGGGGAGCTGTTTTTT. It yields the protein CASSPSGNTGELFF.

In DNA, the CDR3 is TGTGCCAGCAGCTTGGAGGGTGGGAGGGCGGCTGAGCAGTACTTC. Protein: CASSLEGGRAAEQYF. The chain has TRBV5-4 and TRBJ2-7; 7 bases line up with TRBD2. CDR1 is SGHNT, CDR2 YYREEE, per germline (reference sequence). The CDR3 has 15 residues. V lost 0 bases and J lost 7; bases outside the gene matches: 10.

The J gene is TRBJ1-5, the V gene TRBV2; D not resolved. V dropped 1 base and J dropped 1 base, with 5 bases sitting between them. The CDR3 covers 14 residues. The germline gives CDR1 SNHLY, CDR2 FYNNEI. CDR3 coding DNA: TGTGCCAGCAGTGAAGTGGAGAGCAATCAGCCCCAGCATTTT. Residues: CASSEVESNQPQHF.

The chain has TRBV25-1 and TRBJ1-1, with D unresolved. CDR3 length: 15 amino acids. The V gene's germline CDR1 is MGHDK and CDR2 SYGVNS. V lost 1 base and J 5 bases, leaving 14 bases between the germline ends. CDR3 coding DNA: TGTGCCAGCAGTGAATCTCGAGGAAGAAGGACTGAAGCTTTCTTT. Translation: CASSESRGRRTEAFF. Filled out from reference TRBV25-1 and TRBJ1-1, the complete variable domain reads EADIYQTPRYLVIGTGKKITLECSQTMGHDKMYWYQQDPGMELHLIHYSYGVNSTEKGDLSSESTVSRIRTEHFPLTLESARPSHTSQYLCASSESRGRRTEAFFGQGTRLTVV.

V and J are TRBV2 and TRBJ2-1; 10 bases are shared with TRBD2. Trimming cost V 5 bases and J 4 bases; bases outside gene matches: 5. Germline lookup yields CDR1 SNHLY and CDR2 FYNNEI. This CDR3 comprises 15 residues. CDR3 nucleotides: TGTGCCAGCAGTCTACTAGCGGGAAGATACAATGAGCAGTTCTTC. This translates into CASSLLAGRYNEQFF.